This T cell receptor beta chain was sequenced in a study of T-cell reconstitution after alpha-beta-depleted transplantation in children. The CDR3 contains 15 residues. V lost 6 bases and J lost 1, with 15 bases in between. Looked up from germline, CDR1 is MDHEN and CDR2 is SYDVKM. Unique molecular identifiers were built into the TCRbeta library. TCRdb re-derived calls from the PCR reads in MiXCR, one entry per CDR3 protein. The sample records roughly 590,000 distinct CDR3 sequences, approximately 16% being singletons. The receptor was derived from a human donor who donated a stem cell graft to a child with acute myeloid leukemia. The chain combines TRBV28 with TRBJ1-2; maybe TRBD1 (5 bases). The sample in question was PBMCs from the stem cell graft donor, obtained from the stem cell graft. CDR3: CASSQPRRVNYGYTF. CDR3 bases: TGTGCCAGCAGCCAACCCCGCAGGGTTAACTATGGCTACACCTTC.